The subject of this entry is one T cell receptor beta chain. The antigen is not known. These data belong to a study of cytomegalovirus exposure and HLA in healthy donors. Study-wide findings and caveats: Cytomegalovirus association was assigned to around 150 TCR beta chains. The CMV antigen specificity of a few CMV-associated chains was confirmed through in vitro analysis.

CDR1 is SQVTM, CDR2 ANQGSEA, per germline. The CDR3 sequence is 13 residues long. The J segment lost 10 bases and the V segment lost 8 bases, leaving 12 bases of the junction unmatched. Measured with immunoSEQ multiplex PCR; TCRdb has only the in-frame clones, and not every one. Of 110,000 or so clones in the sample, approximately 85% are singletons; the top ten hold about 5.3%. The source material was PBMCs. The chain links TRBV29-1 to TRBJ2-1; 9 nucleotides align to TRBD1. This TCR was recovered from a man younger than 30 in good health and CMV-seronegative. Here the CDR3 reads CSQGQGFYGEQFF. The CDR3, as DNA: TGCAGCCAGGGACAGGGTTTTTACGGAGAGCAGTTCTTC.